The entry that follows covers one T cell receptor beta chain sequence. Antigen specificity is unknown. The sample comes from a study of cytomegalovirus exposure and HLA in healthy donors. General study findings and limits: The classifier was said to identify cytomegalovirus status with high specificity and sensitivity. Whilst most TCR sequences proved rare, a subset of public TCRs occurred across many donors. Investigators reported 150 to 200 TCR beta chains as tied to cytomegalovirus.

Profiling relied on immunoSEQ multiplex PCR, and the TCRdb table lists in-frame clones only, not all of them. The sample holds about 330,000 clones, 75% to 90% seen once. The CDR3 is made up of 15 amino acids. From germline, CDR1 is SGHTA and CDR2 FQGNSA. The V and J ends lost 5 bases and 12 bases respectively, with 20 bases between them. The sequence was collected from a woman in her twenties or thirties in good health and CMV-seropositive. The material sequenced was PBMCs. The V gene is TRBV7-2, the J gene TRBJ1-6; no reliable D call. CDR3 sequence reads: CASSPELTYVGPLHF. The CDR3 coding sequence is TGTGCCAGCAGCCCCGAGCTGACCTACGTAGGACCCCTCCACTTT.